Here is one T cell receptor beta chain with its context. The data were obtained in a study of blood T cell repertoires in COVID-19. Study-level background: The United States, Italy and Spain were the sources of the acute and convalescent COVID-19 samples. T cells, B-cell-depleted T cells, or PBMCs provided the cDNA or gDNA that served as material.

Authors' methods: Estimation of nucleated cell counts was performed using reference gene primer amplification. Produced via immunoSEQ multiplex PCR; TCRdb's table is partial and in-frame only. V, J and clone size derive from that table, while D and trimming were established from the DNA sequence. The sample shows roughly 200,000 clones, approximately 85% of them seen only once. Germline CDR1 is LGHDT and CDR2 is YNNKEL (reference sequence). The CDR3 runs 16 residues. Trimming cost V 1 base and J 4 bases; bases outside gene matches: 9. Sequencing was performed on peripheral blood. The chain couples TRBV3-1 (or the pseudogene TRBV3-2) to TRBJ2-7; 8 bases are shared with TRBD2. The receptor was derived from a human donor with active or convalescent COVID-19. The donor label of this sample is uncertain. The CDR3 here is CASSQAYIAGMYEQYF. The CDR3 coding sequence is TGTGCCAGCAGCCAAGCATACATAGCGGGGATGTACGAGCAGTACTTC.